These 18 T cell receptor beta chains originate from one sample sequenced in a study of shared clonotypes between healthy human individuals. Produced via immunoSEQ multiplex PCR; TCRdb's table is partial and in-frame only. The top ten hold roughly 0.82% of the sample, which has approximately 1,000,000 clones, approximately 75% seen once. Material for sequencing was memory CD4+ T cells from PBMCs. Stated subset: CD45RA-negative fraction. These TCRs come from a man in his late teens or twenties in good health. Some clones in this sample may be carry-over from other donors' samples.

The rearrangement joins TRBV27 to TRBJ1-2; TRBD1 aligns across 8 bases. The CDR3 covers 14 residues. Unmatched junction bases numbered 3, after V lost 6 bases and J lost 0 bases. Per the germline V gene, CDR1 is MNHEY and CDR2 is SMNVEV (reference sequence). The CDR3 DNA reads as TGTGCCAGCAGAAGGACAGGGCCTAACTATGGCTACACCTTC. The encoded protein is CASRRTGPNYGYTF.

In regard to this clone: A read error is the likely source, as a far larger clone sits one nucleotide away. The chain recombines TRBV7-9 with TRBJ1-5; D remains unclear. The CDR3 is made up of 12 amino acids. The V gene lost 5 bases and the J gene lost 4 bases, with 6 bases spanning the gap. CDR1 and CDR2 from the germline V gene are SEHNR and FQNEAQ (reference sequence). This CDR3 reads CASSASNQPQHF. The CDR3 DNA reads TGTGCCAGCAGCGCCAGTAATCAGCCCCAGCATTTT.

This sequence joins TRBV29-1 and TRBJ2-3, with 15 bases matching TRBD2. V gave up 4 bases and J gave up 3 bases; unmatched junction bases: 5. Germline V gene lookup returns CDR1 SQVTM and CDR2 ANQGSEA. This CDR3 has 16 amino acids. The CDR3 DNA sequence: TGCAGCGTTGCCGGACTAGCGGGAGGGGGGACAGATACGCAGTATTTT. This codes for CSVAGLAGGGTDTQYF.

The CDR3 DNA follows: TGTGCCAGCACCTTCGGGGGGGGCACTGAAGCTTTCTTT. Its protein product is CASTFGGGTEAFF. V usage is TRBV7-3 and J usage is TRBJ1-1, with D possibly being TRBD1 (5 bases). Trimming left V 7 bases short and J 4 bases short, with 13 bases between. This CDR3 region has 13 residues. Looked up from germline, CDR1 is SGHTA and CDR2 is FQGTGA.

The genes are TRBV18 and TRBJ1-1; D uncertain. In germline, CDR1 is KGHSH, CDR2 LQKENI. Trimming took 4 bases from V and 1 from J, leaving 7 bases between them. This CDR3 contains 13 residues. The CDR3 region has the DNA TGTGCCAGCTCACAGGTGGCGAACACTGAAGCTTTCTTT. This codes for CASSQVANTEAFF.

V is TRBV25-1 and J is TRBJ2-3; a weak D match, TRBD2 (6 bases). The V gene's germline CDR1 is MGHDK and CDR2 SYGVNS. The V and J ends lost 5 bases and 11 bases respectively, with 17 bases between them. CDR3 size: 13 residues. CDR3 protein: CASSPRRDWGQYF. Written as DNA, the CDR3 is TGTGCCAGCAGTCCTCGCCGGGACTGGGGGCAGTATTTT.

The rearrangement uses TRBV9 and TRBJ2-5, with D possibly matching TRBD1 (5 bases). The CDR3 runs 15 residues. Per germline, CDR1 SGDLS and CDR2 YYNGEE. Trimming removed 2 bases at V and 0 bases at J, with 11 bases between. CDR3 DNA sequence: TGTGCCAGCAGCGTCAGGGCCCTTTACCAAGAGACCCAGTACTTC. It specifies CASSVRALYQETQYF.

The V and J genes are TRBV5-1 and TRBJ1-1, with D perhaps matching TRBD1 (6 bases). CDR3 length: 15 residues. V was cut by 3 bases and J by 6 bases, with 18 bases left in between. CDR1 is SGHRS and CDR2 is YFSETQ in the germline V gene. The CDR3 here is CASSSSGGGGPEAFF. The DNA for the CDR3 is TGCGCCAGCAGCTCCTCGGGAGGGGGTGGGCCTGAAGCTTTCTTT.

V usage is TRBV7-2 and J usage is TRBJ1-1; TRBD1 matches at 9 bases. Germline V CDR1 and CDR2: SGHTA, FQGNSA. Trimming cost V 0 bases and J 8 bases; bases outside gene matches: 7. This CDR3 spans 15 amino acids. The CDR3 region is CASSLASPGQGEAFF. As DNA, the CDR3 is TGTGCCAGCAGCTTAGCGTCTCCGGGACAGGGCGAAGCTTTCTTT.

Comments on this clone: This is likely an artifact of a read error, given a far larger clone one base away. Other DNA sequences in this specimen translate into the identical CDR3. This chain connects TRBV5-1 to TRBJ2-7; the D gene is possibly TRBD2 (6 bases). The ends were cut back, 0 bases at V and 5 bases at J, with 6 bases in the middle. Germline CDR1 is SGHRS and CDR2 is YFSETQ. This CDR3 comprises 12 residues. In DNA form, the CDR3 reads TGCGCCAGCAGCTTGGCGGGGGACGAGCAGTACTTC. Amino acids: CASSLAGDEQYF.

J is TRBJ2-3 and V is TRBV29-1, with 7 bases aligning to TRBD2. In germline, CDR1 is SQVTM, CDR2 ANQGSEA. The CDR3 extends over 14 amino acids. The V and J ends lost 4 bases and 6 bases, in that order; junction bases with no gene match: 10. CDR3 in amino acids: CSVGGGSMSDTQYF. The CDR3 region has the DNA TGCAGCGTTGGGGGCGGGAGTATGTCGGATACGCAGTATTTT.

The chain joins TRBV15 to TRBJ1-3, with D perhaps TRBD1 (6 bases). Germline values: CDR1 LNHNV, CDR2 YYDKDF (reference sequence). V lost 9 bases and J lost 2, with 17 bases in between. The CDR3 contains 15 residues. This chain's CDR3 is CATSRGAVTGNTIYF. CDR3 in DNA: TGTGCCACTAGCCGGGGGGCTGTTACTGGAAACACCATATATTTT.

The genes are TRBV18 and TRBJ2-7; 7 bases are shared with TRBD1. Trimming took 3 bases from V and 5 from J; bases not matched to a gene: 10. This CDR3 is built from 15 residues. Per the germline V gene, CDR1 is KGHSH and CDR2 is LQKENI. Here the CDR3 reads CASSPATGQFHEQYF. Here the CDR3 DNA reads TGTGCCAGCTCACCCGCGACGGGACAGTTTCACGAGCAGTACTTC.

The rearrangement links TRBV7-9 to TRBJ2-6; D might be TRBD1 (6 bases). The CDR3 contains 16 residues. The germline V gene has CDR1 SEHNR and CDR2 FQNEAQ (reference sequence). V was trimmed by 5 bases and J by 0 bases, leaving 11 bases between them. The CDR3 loop is CASSRRDISGANVLTF. The CDR3 region has the DNA TGTGCCAGCAGCCGCAGGGACATCTCTGGGGCCAACGTCCTGACTTTC.

The count of this clone is one. This chain joins TRBV5-4 and TRBJ1-4, with a possible D match to TRBD1 (5 bases). Germline assignment: CDR1 SGHNT and CDR2 YYREEE (reference sequence). This CDR3 is built from 14 residues. V was cut by 4 bases and J by 8 bases, with 15 bases left in between. The CDR3 sequence: CASSEFDSREKLFF. The CDR3 DNA follows: TGTGCCAGCAGCGAATTCGACAGTCGGGAAAAACTGTTTTTT. Full variable domain (outside the CDR3, taken from reference TRBV5-4 and TRBJ1-4): ETGVTQSPTHLIKTRGQQVTLRCSSQSGHNTVSWYQQALGQGPQFIFQYYREEENGRGNFPPRFSGLQFPNYSSELNVNALELDDSALYLCASSEFDSREKLFFGSGTQLSVL.

This rearrangement joins TRBV2 to TRBJ1-5; D gene ambiguous. Trimming left V 5 bases short and J 11 bases short, with 13 bases between. The CDR3 has 12 amino acids. In germline, CDR1 is SNHLY, CDR2 FYNNEI. CDR3 nucleotide sequence: TGTGCCAGCAGTTCAGACCTGTCAGCCCAGCATTTT. This encodes CASSSDLSAQHF.

V usage is TRBV28 and J usage is TRBJ1-3; D gene unclear. The germline V gene encodes CDR1 MDHEN and CDR2 SYDVKM. The CDR3 runs to 12 residues. Trimming removed 6 bases at V and 7 bases at J, with 10 bases between. The CDR3 DNA is TGTGCCAGCAGCCAACTAAAGAACACCATATATTTT. This translates into CASSQLKNTIYF.

This rearrangement joins TRBV4-1 to TRBJ1-2; 7 positions agree with TRBD1. CDR1 and CDR2 (germline): MGHRA, YSYEKL. CDR3 length: 15 amino acids. V was pared by 0 bases and J by 5 bases, with 6 bases of the junction left unmatched. The CDR3 nucleotides are TGCGCCAGCAGCCAAGATAGTCGGGACAGATATGGCTACACCTTC. This encodes CASSQDSRDRYGYTF.